The T cell receptor beta chain under discussion was sequenced for a study of CD8 T cells in ankylosing spondylitis. The study, taken as a whole, reports: Made up of under ten highly homologous variants, a TCR beta motif appeared characteristic of ankylosing spondylitis blood. Reportedly, disease-linked clones are significantly enriched in ankylosing spondylitis patients' matched synovial fluid. Earlier reports found some motif variants in synovial fluid and blood in reactive arthritis.

The table lists this clonotype with many counts. Its antigen is as yet unknown. Generation of TCR beta libraries employed quantitative 5'-RACE incorporating molecular barcodes. TCRdb called the 5' RACE reads again in MiXCR, with one record for every CDR3 protein. The sample lists around 230,000 distinct CDR3 sequences; roughly 8.2% were seen once. This receptor was taken from a female donor with ankylosing spondylitis or in good health (not recorded which). The sample taken for sequencing was blood, either unsorted or a sorted T cell fraction (not recorded which).

CDR3 protein: CASSAGQGRYQETQYF. The DNA for the CDR3 is TGTGCCAGCAGTGCAGGACAGGGACGGTACCAAGAGACCCAGTACTTC. This chain links TRBV2 with TRBJ2-5, with 8 bases matching TRBD1. Germline lookup yields CDR1 SNHLY and CDR2 FYNNEI. V shed 4 bases, J shed 0 bases, and the junction held 7 bases outside the gene matches. The CDR3 is made up of 16 amino acids.